These T cell receptor beta chains were read from a single sample in a study of blood T cells in healthy people across ages. TCRdb itself ran the 5' RACE reads through MiXCR, one entry per CDR3 protein. The repertoire holds 600,000 to 850,000 distinct CDR3 sequences, with 43% as singletons. The material sequenced was blood. Receptors were obtained from a woman aged 55-69 years in good health. Each CDR3 is given with its conserved first and last residue. Fields, in order: D gene, clone size, J gene, V gene, CDR3 protein, CDR3 DNA. D genes are given only for firm matches. The size field is filled for only some rows; it gives once, few, many or a size class.

D gene: -
clone size: -
J gene: TRBJ1-2
V gene: TRBV4-2
CDR3 protein: CASSQGEGRIYGYTF
CDR3 DNA: TGTGCCAGCAGCCAAGGGGAAGGGCGAATTTATGGCTACACCTTC

D gene: TRBD1
clone size: -
J gene: TRBJ2-5
V gene: TRBV5-6
CDR3 protein: CASSFRGRGETQYF
CDR3 DNA: TGTGCCAGCAGCTTCAGGGGGCGAGGAGAGACCCAGTACTTC

D gene: -
clone size: -
J gene: TRBJ1-2
V gene: TRBV12-5
CDR3 protein: CASGRDMWYGYTF
CDR3 DNA: TGTGCTAGTGGCCGGGACATGTGGTATGGCTACACCTTC

D gene: -
clone size: -
J gene: TRBJ1-1
V gene: TRBV3-1
CDR3 protein: CASGQTQSHTEAFF
CDR3 DNA: TGTGCCAGCGGCCAGACGCAGTCCCACACTGAAGCTTTCTTT

D gene: -
clone size: -
J gene: TRBJ1-1
V gene: TRBV25-1
CDR3 protein: CASSGPSGGSEAFF
CDR3 DNA: TGTGCCAGCAGTGGACCGTCTGGGGGCTCTGAAGCTTTCTTT

D gene: -
clone size: -
J gene: TRBJ1-1
V gene: TRBV28
CDR3 protein: CASSPRGPAFF
CDR3 DNA: TGTGCCAGCAGTCCCCGGGGTCCGGCTTTCTTT

D gene: -
clone size: -
J gene: TRBJ2-4
V gene: TRBV7-3
CDR3 protein: CASSFRGENIQYF
CDR3 DNA: TGTGCCAGCAGCTTTAGAGGCGAAAACATTCAGTACTTC

D gene: -
clone size: -
J gene: TRBJ1-2
V gene: TRBV7-9
CDR3 protein: CASTSHGTYKNYGYTF
CDR3 DNA: TGTGCCAGCACCTCCCACGGGACATACAAAAACTATGGCTACACCTTC

D gene: TRBD1
clone size: -
J gene: TRBJ2-7
V gene: TRBV20-1
CDR3 protein: CSALPGQSLSGQYF
CDR3 DNA: TGCAGTGCCCTTCCGGGACAGTCGTTGAGCGGGCAGTACTTC

D gene: TRBD2
clone size: -
J gene: TRBJ2-3
V gene: TRBV27
CDR3 protein: CASSLPGTRGKVTDTQYF
CDR3 DNA: TGTGCCAGCAGTCTTCCAGGGACTAGGGGCAAAGTCACAGATACGCAGTATTTT

D gene: -
clone size: once
J gene: TRBJ1-5
V gene: TRBV7-8
CDR3 protein: CAGSLPNQPQHF
CDR3 DNA: TGTGCCGGCAGCTTACCAAATCAGCCCCAGCATTTT

D gene: -
clone size: -
J gene: TRBJ2-7
V gene: TRBV9
CDR3 protein: CASSEGDPKLYEQYF
CDR3 DNA: TGTGCCAGCAGTGAGGGGGACCCTAAACTCTACGAGCAGTACTTC

D gene: -
clone size: -
J gene: TRBJ2-1
V gene: TRBV20-1
CDR3 protein: CSARRLGDNEQFF
CDR3 DNA: TGCAGTGCTAGGCGTCTAGGGGACAATGAGCAGTTCTTC

D gene: -
clone size: few
J gene: TRBJ2-3
V gene: TRBV21-1
CDR3 protein: CASSSPTGLVYSLHAGTQYF
CDR3 DNA: TGTGCCAGCAGCTCCCCCACCGGGCTAGTTTATTCGCTCCATGCGGGTACGCAGTATTTT

D gene: -
clone size: -
J gene: TRBJ1-2
V gene: TRBV7-3
CDR3 protein: CASSLTGTEGPGNYGYTF
CDR3 DNA: TGTGCCAGCAGCTTAACAGGGACGGAGGGCCCAGGAAACTATGGCTACACCTTC

D gene: TRBD2
clone size: many
J gene: TRBJ2-3
V gene: TRBV29-1
CDR3 protein: CSVGAGGSTDTQYF
CDR3 DNA: TGCAGCGTTGGAGCGGGAGGGAGCACAGATACGCAGTATTTT

D gene: TRBD1
clone size: few
J gene: TRBJ2-3
V gene: TRBV13
CDR3 protein: CASSSNWGGTGVTDTQYF
CDR3 DNA: TGTGCCAGCAGTTCGAATTGGGGTGGGACAGGGGTCACAGATACGCAGTATTTT

D gene: TRBD2
clone size: many
J gene: TRBJ2-3
V gene: TRBV7-2
CDR3 protein: CASPLGRSDPYDTQYF
CDR3 DNA: TGTGCCAGCCCCCTCGGGAGGTCCGATCCGTATGATACGCAGTATTTT

D gene: TRBD2
clone size: few
J gene: TRBJ2-3
V gene: TRBV20-1
CDR3 protein: CSASPGRGTDTQYF
CDR3 DNA: TGCAGTGCTAGCCCCGGGAGGGGCACAGATACGCAGTATTTT

D gene: -
clone size: -
J gene: TRBJ2-5
V gene: TRBV9
CDR3 protein: CAGSGTGLRETQYF
CDR3 DNA: TGTGCCGGCAGCGGCACGGGGCTAAGGGAGACCCAGTACTTC

D gene: TRBD1
clone size: -
J gene: TRBJ1-1
V gene: TRBV7-2
CDR3 protein: CASTLSGAGGFVTEAFF
CDR3 DNA: TGTGCCAGCACCCTAAGCGGGGCAGGGGGCTTTGTCACTGAAGCTTTCTTT

D gene: TRBD1
clone size: few
J gene: TRBJ2-1
V gene: TRBV18
CDR3 protein: CASSGQIYNEQFF
CDR3 DNA: TGTGCCAGCTCGGGACAGATATACAATGAGCAGTTCTTC

D gene: -
clone size: -
J gene: TRBJ2-5
V gene: TRBV20-1
CDR3 protein: CSAEAADTINTQYF
CDR3 DNA: TGCAGTGCTGAGGCGGCAGATACGATCAATACCCAGTACTTC

D gene: -
clone size: -
J gene: TRBJ2-5
V gene: TRBV20-1
CDR3 protein: CSADRDARGTSQETQYF
CDR3 DNA: TGCAGTGCCGACAGGGATGCCCGCGGGACTAGCCAAGAGACCCAGTACTTC

D gene: -
clone size: few
J gene: TRBJ2-5
V gene: TRBV20-1
CDR3 protein: CSAFFQETQYF
CDR3 DNA: TGCAGTGCTTTCTTCCAAGAGACCCAGTACTTC

D gene: -
clone size: -
J gene: TRBJ2-5
V gene: TRBV7-7
CDR3 protein: CASKRTAQETQYF
CDR3 DNA: TGTGCTAGCAAGCGGACAGCCCAAGAGACCCAGTACTTC

D gene: -
clone size: -
J gene: TRBJ1-2
V gene: TRBV20-1
CDR3 protein: CSARRAFGYGYTF
CDR3 DNA: TGCAGTGCTAGGAGGGCCTTTGGCTATGGCTACACCTTC

D gene: TRBD2
clone size: few
J gene: TRBJ2-7
V gene: TRBV7-9
CDR3 protein: CASSLGTSGSIWYF
CDR3 DNA: TGTGCCAGCAGCTTAGGGACTAGCGGGAGTATATGGTACTTC

D gene: TRBD2
clone size: -
J gene: TRBJ2-1
V gene: TRBV5-5
CDR3 protein: CASRPEPAGGPFNEQFF
CDR3 DNA: TGTGCCAGCAGGCCGGAACCAGCGGGAGGCCCATTCAATGAGCAGTTCTTC

D gene: -
clone size: -
J gene: TRBJ2-4
V gene: TRBV6-5
CDR3 protein: CASSYKNIQYF
CDR3 DNA: TGTGCCAGCAGTTATAAAAACATTCAGTACTTC

D gene: TRBD2
clone size: -
J gene: TRBJ2-7
V gene: TRBV20-1
CDR3 protein: CSARGPSGTYEQYF
CDR3 DNA: TGCAGTGCTAGAGGTCCTAGCGGGACCTACGAGCAGTACTTC

D gene: TRBD2
clone size: once
J gene: TRBJ2-1
V gene: TRBV10-3
CDR3 protein: CATEVSGSSYDEQFF
CDR3 DNA: TGTGCCACGGAGGTTAGCGGGAGCTCCTACGATGAGCAGTTCTTC

D gene: -
clone size: few
J gene: TRBJ2-2
V gene: TRBV4-3
CDR3 protein: CASSQSYTGELFF
CDR3 DNA: TGCGCCAGCAGCCAGAGCTACACCGGGGAGCTGTTTTTT

D gene: -
clone size: -
J gene: TRBJ2-1
V gene: TRBV12-3/TRBV12-4
CDR3 protein: CATRGGQAYNEQFF
CDR3 DNA: TGTGCCACCCGCGGGGGACAGGCGTACAATGAGCAGTTCTTC

D gene: TRBD2
clone size: few
J gene: TRBJ2-4
V gene: TRBV5-1
CDR3 protein: CASSVGTSGSIQYF
CDR3 DNA: TGCGCCAGCAGCGTCGGAACCAGCGGGAGCATTCAGTACTTC

D gene: TRBD1
clone size: -
J gene: TRBJ2-2
V gene: TRBV25-1
CDR3 protein: CASSESGQGWNGELFF
CDR3 DNA: TGTGCCAGCAGTGAATCCGGACAGGGGTGGAACGGGGAGCTGTTTTTT

D gene: TRBD1
clone size: -
J gene: TRBJ2-5
V gene: TRBV2
CDR3 protein: CASTRQGNRGQETQYF
CDR3 DNA: TGTGCCAGCACTCGTCAAGGAAACAGGGGACAAGAGACCCAGTACTTC

D gene: TRBD2
clone size: few
J gene: TRBJ2-3
V gene: TRBV9
CDR3 protein: CASSVSGGHTDTQYF
CDR3 DNA: TGTGCCAGCAGCGTTAGCGGGGGCCACACAGATACGCAGTATTTT

D gene: -
clone size: -
J gene: TRBJ2-1
V gene: TRBV7-2
CDR3 protein: CAGSLALGEQFF
CDR3 DNA: TGTGCCGGCAGCTTAGCGCTTGGTGAGCAGTTCTTC

D gene: TRBD2
clone size: once
J gene: TRBJ2-1
V gene: TRBV20-1
CDR3 protein: CSAYPGTSEYNEQFF
CDR3 DNA: TGCAGTGCCTATCCCGGGACTAGCGAATACAATGAGCAGTTCTTC

D gene: -
clone size: few
J gene: TRBJ1-2
V gene: TRBV10-3
CDR3 protein: CAISDSRQISSNYGYTF
CDR3 DNA: TGTGCCATCAGTGACTCCCGACAGATCTCTTCAAACTATGGCTACACCTTC

D gene: -
clone size: few
J gene: TRBJ2-6
V gene: TRBV10-3
CDR3 protein: CAISESSRAGANVLTF
CDR3 DNA: TGTGCCATCAGTGAGTCGAGTCGGGCTGGGGCCAACGTCCTGACTTTC

D gene: -
clone size: many
J gene: TRBJ2-7
V gene: TRBV15
CDR3 protein: CATSRDYNEQYF
CDR3 DNA: TGTGCCACCAGCAGAGATTACAACGAGCAGTACTTC

D gene: TRBD2
clone size: few
J gene: TRBJ2-7
V gene: TRBV12-3/TRBV12-4
CDR3 protein: CASPAPLAGYYEQYF
CDR3 DNA: TGTGCCAGCCCCGCCCCACTAGCGGGGTACTACGAGCAGTACTTC

D gene: TRBD2
clone size: once
J gene: TRBJ2-3
V gene: TRBV12-3/TRBV12-4
CDR3 protein: CASSFSGKRDVLTGTQYF
CDR3 DNA: TGTGCCAGCAGCTTCTCTGGGAAGCGGGACGTTCTCACAGGTACGCAGTATTTT

D gene: -
clone size: few
J gene: TRBJ1-6
V gene: TRBV5-6
CDR3 protein: CASSLFGVGRDNSPLHF
CDR3 DNA: TGTGCCAGCAGCTTGTTCGGTGTGGGAAGGGATAATTCACCCCTCCACTTT

D gene: -
clone size: -
J gene: TRBJ2-1
V gene: TRBV7-2
CDR3 protein: CANSLVAGIVDEQFF
CDR3 DNA: TGTGCCAACAGCTTAGTAGCCGGTATTGTCGACGAGCAGTTCTTC

D gene: -
clone size: -
J gene: TRBJ2-7
V gene: TRBV6-1
CDR3 protein: CASSDRLTGREQYF
CDR3 DNA: TGTGCCAGCAGTGATCGTTTGACGGGGAGAGAGCAGTACTTC

D gene: -
clone size: -
J gene: TRBJ2-1
V gene: TRBV24-1
CDR3 protein: CATSDLAEPSNEQFF
CDR3 DNA: TGTGCCACCAGTGATTTAGCGGAACCTTCCAATGAGCAGTTCTTC

D gene: -
clone size: -
J gene: TRBJ2-3
V gene: TRBV4-1
CDR3 protein: CASSQEEGGIDRTQYF
CDR3 DNA: TGCGCCAGCAGCCAAGAGGAGGGGGGGATAGATAGGACGCAGTATTTT

D gene: -
clone size: -
J gene: TRBJ1-2
V gene: TRBV4-1
CDR3 protein: CASSQVPRGEYGYTF
CDR3 DNA: TGCGCCAGCAGCCAAGTCCCCAGGGGAGAGTATGGCTACACCTTC

D gene: TRBD1
clone size: -
J gene: TRBJ2-7
V gene: TRBV5-5
CDR3 protein: CASSPTGTERQYF
CDR3 DNA: TGTGCCAGCAGCCCTACCGGGACAGAGCGGCAGTACTTC

D gene: TRBD2
clone size: -
J gene: TRBJ2-7
V gene: TRBV20-1
CDR3 protein: CSATGGRGEIQYF
CDR3 DNA: TGCAGTGCTACGGGCGGGAGAGGAGAGATCCAGTACTTC

D gene: -
clone size: many
J gene: TRBJ2-1
V gene: TRBV28
CDR3 protein: CATLPSAPGEQFF
CDR3 DNA: TGTGCCACCCTACCCTCGGCCCCCGGTGAGCAGTTCTTC

D gene: TRBD1
clone size: few
J gene: TRBJ1-1
V gene: TRBV13
CDR3 protein: CASSSDRGLNTEAFF
CDR3 DNA: TGTGCCAGCAGCTCGGACAGGGGCCTGAACACTGAAGCTTTCTTT

D gene: -
clone size: few
J gene: TRBJ2-7
V gene: TRBV7-9
CDR3 protein: CASSFQGTAHEQYF
CDR3 DNA: TGTGCCAGCAGCTTCCAGGGGACGGCCCACGAGCAGTACTTC

D gene: -
clone size: few
J gene: TRBJ1-2
V gene: TRBV20-1
CDR3 protein: CSATGYNYGYTF
CDR3 DNA: TGCAGTGCGACGGGTTATAACTATGGCTACACCTTC